A selection of T cell receptor beta chains follows, all from one sample in a study of vaccination effects on CD4 cells after COVID-19. Generated by immunoSEQ multiplex PCR, the TCRdb table keeps only in-frame clones and is missing some. The sample lists about 37,000 clones; approximately 74% were seen once. No antigen has been identified for these receptors. This specimen was CD4+ T cells from PBMCs cultured without peptide, taken before COVID-19 vaccination. The origin of the receptors is a human donor who received a COVID-19 vaccine. The CDR3 runs from the conserved cysteine through the conserved F or W. Fields, in order: clone size, J gene, D gene, V gene, CDR3 DNA, CDR3 protein. The D gene is left open where the match is weak. Clone size, where shown, is once, few, many, or a class for clones that have expanded.

size: NA
J: TRBJ2-3
D: NA
V: TRBV6-2/TRBV6-3
DNA: TGTGCCAGCAGTTACAGGAGGCTTAGCACAGATACGCAGTATTTT
CDR3: CASSYRRLSTDTQYF

size: NA
J: TRBJ2-1
D: TRBD2
V: TRBV5-1
DNA: TGCGCCAGCAGCTTGGACGGACGGGGACTAGCGGGAGCGAATGAGCAGTTCTTC
CDR3: CASSLDGRGLAGANEQFF

size: NA
J: TRBJ1-1
D: NA
V: TRBV4-1
DNA: TGCGCCAGCAGCCCCGGGCCCAAGAACACTGAAGCTTTCTTT
CDR3: CASSPGPKNTEAFF

size: NA
J: TRBJ1-2
D: NA
V: TRBV25-1
DNA: TGTGCCAGCAGCGGACGGCCTTATGGCTACACCTTC
CDR3: CASSGRPYGYTF

size: NA
J: TRBJ1-6
D: TRBD1
V: TRBV9
DNA: TGTGCCAGCAGCCCCCGACAGGGTGGAGATTCACCCCTCCACTTT
CDR3: CASSPRQGGDSPLHF

size: NA
J: TRBJ2-5
D: NA
V: TRBV28
DNA: TGTGCCAGCAGTTTATTGGCAGGTCGGGAGACCCAGTACTTC
CDR3: CASSLLAGRETQYF

size: NA
J: TRBJ2-1
D: TRBD2
V: TRBV2
DNA: TGTGCCAGCGGACGACTAGCGGACTCCTACAATGAGCAGTTCTTC
CDR3: CASGRLADSYNEQFF

size: NA
J: TRBJ2-7
D: NA
V: TRBV6-5
DNA: TGTGCCAGCAGTTACTCCATATCGGGGATTTACGAGCAGTACTTC
CDR3: CASSYSISGIYEQYF

size: NA
J: TRBJ1-4
D: TRBD1
V: TRBV5-1
DNA: TGCGCCAGCAGCTTGAACCCCGGGACAGGGGGGGAAAAACTGTTTTTT
CDR3: CASSLNPGTGGEKLFF

size: NA
J: TRBJ2-3
D: TRBD2
V: TRBV11-3
DNA: TGTGCCAGCAGCTCCGGGACTAACCCTGACTCTAGCACAGATACGCAGTATTTT
CDR3: CASSSGTNPDSSTDTQYF

size: NA
J: TRBJ2-7
D: NA
V: TRBV11-3
DNA: TGTGCCAGCAGCTTAGGTAGGGACCGTCACGAGCAGTACTTC
CDR3: CASSLGRDRHEQYF

size: NA
J: TRBJ1-2
D: TRBD1
V: TRBV6-5
DNA: TGTGCCAGCATAGGGACAGGGGGTAGGGTTGCGTCCACCTTC
CDR3: CASIGTGGRVASTF

size: few
J: TRBJ2-5
D: NA
V: TRBV6-4
DNA: TGTGCCAGCAGTGTCCTCCCTGGGGAGACCCAGTACTTC
CDR3: CASSVLPGETQYF

size: NA
J: TRBJ2-3
D: TRBD2
V: TRBV6-4
DNA: TGTGCCAGCAGTGACTCGATACGGCGGGAGGGCCGAGATACGCAGTATTTT
CDR3: CASSDSIRREGRDTQYF

size: NA
J: TRBJ2-7
D: NA
V: TRBV7-9
DNA: TGTGCCAGCAGCTTAGGAATGGGGACCTACGAGCAGTACTTC
CDR3: CASSLGMGTYEQYF

size: NA
J: TRBJ1-6
D: NA
V: TRBV3-1/TRBV3-2
DNA: TGTGCCAGCAGCCAAGTTAGGGGGGATTCACCCCTCCACTTT
CDR3: CASSQVRGDSPLHF

size: NA
J: TRBJ2-1
D: NA
V: TRBV18
DNA: TGTGCCAGCTCACCGGGGACCAATGAGCAGTTCTTC
CDR3: CASSPGTNEQFF

size: NA
J: TRBJ2-7
D: NA
V: TRBV6-5
DNA: TGTGCCAGCAGATTGGATCAAAGCTCCTACGAGCAGTACTTC
CDR3: CASRLDQSSYEQYF

size: NA
J: TRBJ2-7
D: NA
V: TRBV28
DNA: TGTGCCAGCAGTTTAACGGCGGCAGGAGGCCCCTACGAGCAGTACTTC
CDR3: CASSLTAAGGPYEQYF

size: NA
J: TRBJ2-1
D: TRBD1
V: TRBV6-5
DNA: TGTGCCAGCAGTTGGGGACAGGGGGCGAATGAGCAGTTCTTC
CDR3: CASSWGQGANEQFF

size: NA
J: TRBJ2-1
D: TRBD1
V: TRBV5-1
DNA: TGCGCCAGCAGCTTGATGAGGGGACAGGGGAAAAGCTCCTACAATGAGCAGTTCTTC
CDR3: CASSLMRGQGKSSYNEQFF

size: NA
J: TRBJ2-2
D: NA
V: TRBV3-1/TRBV3-2
DNA: TGTGCCAGCAGCCAAGTTGCCGGGGAGCTGTTTTTT
CDR3: CASSQVAGELFF

size: NA
J: TRBJ2-7
D: NA
V: TRBV7-2
DNA: TGTGCCAGCAGCTCAGAGACTAGTTCCCGCACCTACGAGCAGTACTTC
CDR3: CASSSETSSRTYEQYF

size: NA
J: TRBJ1-2
D: TRBD1
V: TRBV5-1
DNA: TGCGCCAGCAGCTTGTATGGACAGGGTGGATATGGCTACACCTTC
CDR3: CASSLYGQGGYGYTF

size: NA
J: TRBJ2-7
D: TRBD1
V: TRBV5-1
DNA: TGCGCCAGCAGCCCGGGACAGGGGCCGTACGAGCAGTACTTC
CDR3: CASSPGQGPYEQYF

size: once
J: TRBJ2-7
D: TRBD1
V: TRBV27
DNA: TGTGCCAGCAGTGACCTGGACAGGAACTCCTACGAGCAGTACTTC
CDR3: CASSDLDRNSYEQYF

size: NA
J: TRBJ2-3
D: TRBD2
V: TRBV4-3
DNA: TGCGCCAGCAGCCAAGCCCCGACTAGCGGGGGACCCCACACAGATACGCAGTATTTT
CDR3: CASSQAPTSGGPHTDTQYF

size: NA
J: TRBJ2-7
D: TRBD1
V: TRBV27
DNA: TGTGCCAGCAGGGGGACAGGGGGGGCATACGAGCAGTACTTC
CDR3: CASRGTGGAYEQYF

size: NA
J: TRBJ1-1
D: NA
V: TRBV4-1
DNA: TGCGCCAGCAGCCAAGATCCCCGCTGGACTGAAGCTTTCTTT
CDR3: CASSQDPRWTEAFF

size: NA
J: TRBJ2-7
D: TRBD1
V: TRBV18
DNA: TGTGCCAGCTCACCACAGGACAGGGTAATGGAGCAGTACTTC
CDR3: CASSPQDRVMEQYF

size: NA
J: TRBJ2-3
D: NA
V: TRBV5-1
DNA: TGCGCCAGCAGCTTGGGCCTATTTGGCAGGTCTATTTCAGATACGCAGTATTTT
CDR3: CASSLGLFGRSISDTQYF

size: once
J: TRBJ1-6
D: TRBD1
V: TRBV6-5
DNA: TGTGCCAGTCTCAGACAGGGGGGAGATTCACCCCTCCACTTT
CDR3: CASLRQGGDSPLHF

size: NA
J: TRBJ2-3
D: TRBD2
V: TRBV28
DNA: TGTGCCAGCAGTTTATTTGGACTAGCGGCGCAAGCGTTCACGCAGTATTTT
CDR3: CASSLFGLAAQAFTQYF

size: NA
J: TRBJ1-2
D: NA
V: TRBV11-2
DNA: TGTGCCAGCAGCTTAGAGTCTGGCAGTCACTATGGCTACACCTTC
CDR3: CASSLESGSHYGYTF

size: once
J: TRBJ1-2
D: NA
V: TRBV19
DNA: TGTGCCAGTAGTATAGGCAGGGACTATGGCTACACCTTC
CDR3: CASSIGRDYGYTF

size: NA
J: TRBJ2-3
D: TRBD1
V: TRBV30
DNA: TGTGCCCTGGGACAGGGCGCGCAGTATTTT
CDR3: CALGQGAQYF

size: NA
J: TRBJ2-2
D: NA
V: TRBV28
DNA: TGTGCCAGTGGACCTCGAAGCCGGACCGGGGAGCTGTTTTTT
CDR3: CASGPRSRTGELFF

size: NA
J: TRBJ1-2
D: NA
V: TRBV2
DNA: TGTGCCAGCAGTGGGTGGAACAGCCCTAACTATGGCTACACCTTC
CDR3: CASSGWNSPNYGYTF

size: NA
J: TRBJ2-4
D: TRBD1
V: TRBV7-2
DNA: TGTGCCAGCAGCTTAGCTCCCTATTCTTTCTCGGACAGGGTGGCCAAAAACATTCAGTACTTC
CDR3: CASSLAPYSFSDRVAKNIQYF

size: NA
J: TRBJ2-5
D: TRBD1
V: TRBV2
DNA: TGTGCCAGCAGTGGAGACAGGGTTGGTGGGACCCAGTACTTC
CDR3: CASSGDRVGGTQYF

size: NA
J: TRBJ1-2
D: NA
V: TRBV5-4
DNA: TGTGCCAGCAGCCTGCATAACTATGGCTACACCTTC
CDR3: CASSLHNYGYTF

size: few
J: TRBJ1-5
D: NA
V: TRBV19
DNA: TGTGCCAGTAGTAACGTACTGGGAAGCAATCAGCCCCAGCATTTT
CDR3: CASSNVLGSNQPQHF

size: NA
J: TRBJ2-2
D: NA
V: TRBV3-1/TRBV3-2
DNA: TGTGCCAGCAGTCCAGGGCCCCCCGGGGAGCTGTTTTTT
CDR3: CASSPGPPGELFF

size: NA
J: TRBJ1-5
D: NA
V: TRBV28
DNA: TGTGCCAGCAGGAGCCTAGGGTATAGCAATCAGCCCCAGCATTTT
CDR3: CASRSLGYSNQPQHF

size: NA
J: TRBJ1-2
D: NA
V: TRBV28
DNA: TGTGCCAGCAGTGCCTCCAGGGTACGGGGCTACACCTTC
CDR3: CASSASRVRGYTF

size: NA
J: TRBJ2-2
D: NA
V: TRBV5-6
DNA: TGTGCCAGCAGCTTTGGGGGAACTAACACCGGGGAGCTGTTTTTT
CDR3: CASSFGGTNTGELFF

size: NA
J: TRBJ2-1
D: TRBD2
V: TRBV27
DNA: TGTGCCAGCCGTAGTGGCGGACTAGCGGGATATTACAATGAGCAGTTCTTC
CDR3: CASRSGGLAGYYNEQFF

size: NA
J: TRBJ2-6
D: NA
V: TRBV7-9
DNA: TGTGCCAGCAGCCAGGCGGGCAGCTCTGGGGCCAACGTCCTGACTTTC
CDR3: CASSQAGSSGANVLTF

size: NA
J: TRBJ2-6
D: NA
V: TRBV2
DNA: TGTGCCAGCAGTTCTGACAGGTCTGGGGCCAACGTCCTGACTTTC
CDR3: CASSSDRSGANVLTF

size: few
J: TRBJ2-7
D: NA
V: TRBV4-2
DNA: TGTGCCAGCAGCCAAGAGGGGACGGAGGGGGGCTACGAGCAGTACTTC
CDR3: CASSQEGTEGGYEQYF

size: NA
J: TRBJ2-6
D: NA
V: TRBV5-4
DNA: TGTGCCAGCAGCTTGGACGGGAAGTTTGGGGCCAACGTCCTGACTTTC
CDR3: CASSLDGKFGANVLTF

size: NA
J: TRBJ1-4
D: NA
V: TRBV4-2
DNA: TGTGCCAGCAGCCAAGGCCCGGAGGGGGTAAATGAAAAACTGTTTTTT
CDR3: CASSQGPEGVNEKLFF

size: NA
J: TRBJ1-2
D: NA
V: TRBV12-3/TRBV12-4
DNA: TGTGCCAGCAGCCTCGGGGCCGGCTACACCTTC
CDR3: CASSLGAGYTF